This T cell receptor (beta chain) comes out of a study of cytomegalovirus exposure and HLA in healthy donors (dated by TCRdb to the late 2010s). About the full investigation: According to an earlier analysis of 587 of the donors, 150 million to 200 million T cells yielded 95 million to 140 million unique TCR beta sequences and about 300 Gb of sequence data. All discovery cohort repertoires had been generated on a single sequencing platform. To study patterns of TCR occurrence, a later analysis re-analyzed previously published TCR beta repertoires from 700 or so donors and added high-resolution HLA genotyping. Around 320 gigabases of sequencing data and roughly 90 million unique TCR sequences were included in an early release covering under 650 HLA-typed donors. HLA typing included class I and class II loci at four-digit resolution. Among 300 to 500 genotyped donors of the cohort, an average of around 220,000 unique TCR beta nucleotide sequences was sequenced per donor, of which roughly 18% were non-productive. In addition to the first cohort of around 670 subjects, a separate validation cohort of approximately 130 different subjects was used. High-throughput TCR immunosequencing, statistical association of individual TCRs with disease status, and machine learning were combined to predict cytomegalovirus infection status. Of the approximately 400 genotyped donors, approximately 80% were placed in the genetic ancestry cluster associated with self-reported Caucasian donors. To decide whether each TCR beta V gene segment behaved as functional or pseudogenic, an earlier analysis of approximately 590 of the donors relied on high-throughput TCR beta sequencing. The later analysis used no new phenotypic data to find candidate immune exposures, relying instead on TCR beta sequences and their occurrence across donors. The aim of the study was to test whether cataloging public T cell receptors could identify signatures of past pathogen exposure. Because of strong linkage in the cohort, roughly five DR-DQ haplotypes were treated as single units for association and clustering. Genome-wide SNP genotypes for about three fifths of the roughly 670 donors were used in a later genetic analysis, which treated that subset as a discovery cohort. The number of donors typed differed by locus, with roughly 620-630 for A, B, C, DRB1 and DQB1, about 500 for DQA1, 606 for DPA1, and around 460 for DPB1. The study used immunosequencing to profile the T cell repertoires of 600 to 850 subjects and linked those repertoires to cytomegalovirus serostatus. Donor age, sex, ethnicity and CMV serostatus were compiled together with the repertoire data. Overall results and qualifications from the work: Roughly uniform sequencing depth across donors was assumed in presence/absence analyses, although this assumption may not hold. Most TCR sequences were observed very rarely across donors, whereas some public TCRs were present in many individuals. A later analysis found that HLA-associated TCR beta chains were more clonally expanded and had lower generation probabilities than equally common non-associated chains. A group of highly shared sequence variants was considered likely to be a technical artifact of the sequencing pipeline. According to the authors, the approach could potentially be generalized to other disease states and immunological phenotypes. Because the 87-base-pair reads could not distinguish some IMGT-functional V segments, including TRBV6-2 and TRBV6-3, those segments were excluded. A total of around 150 TCR beta chains were listed by the study as associated with cytomegalovirus. Because counts were too low, 15 to 20 rarely observed V segments, including chromosome 9 orphons, were excluded from the earlier analysis of about 500 of the donors. In a later analysis, most CMV-associated TCR beta chains were found to appear HLA-restricted, with HLA associations seemingly driven largely by CMV exposure. Assigning TCR associations to individual alleles was difficult when HLA alleles, especially DR and DQ, strongly co-occurred. This cohort had only TCR beta chains sequenced, and the lack of alpha or paired-chain data limited which features could be detected. At a false discovery rate of 0.05, a later analysis linked about 17,000 TCR beta sequences to specific HLA alleles. In vitro tests confirmed that a few of the cytomegalovirus-associated TCR beta chains recognize cytomegalovirus antigens. According to a later genetic analysis, donors in an Asian-associated ancestry cluster had fewer N-insertions in productive TCRs than the approximately 700-donor mean. Linkage disequilibrium might explain the correlated functional status among segregating V segments, but an unknown experimental factor could not be excluded. According to a later analysis, TCR association rates differed among HLA loci, with DRB1 alleles showing the most associated TCRs and HLA-C alleles showing the fewest. In an earlier analysis of over 550 of the donors, most TCR beta V segments were observed in productive rearrangements about 87% or about 30% of the time, broadly matching IMGT annotations. Cytomegalovirus status was reported to be diagnosed by the classifier with high specificity and sensitivity in both the original and validation cohorts. The only immune exposure information available for the cohort was CMV serostatus. Because some donors lacked HLA typing at each locus, the association tests relied only on the typed subset. A later analysis reported that several top co-occurrence clusters appeared linked to parvovirus B19, influenza, CMV and Epstein-Barr virus. In a later genetic analysis, a missense DCLRE1C variant was associated with V-gene and J-gene trimming of TCR beta chains, and the association was replicated in an independent cohort. A further reported finding was that TCR beta sequences accurately predicted the HLA-A and HLA-B alleles for most subjects in the first cohort.

Libraries were built with the immunoSEQ multiplex PCR assay. A mixture of 60 forward primers for TCR Vbeta segments and 13 reverse primers for TCR Jbeta segments was used in the multiplex PCR. A multiplex PCR assay on genomic DNA amplified the CDR3 region of rearranged TCR beta genes. The amplified TCR beta libraries were sequenced on the Illumina HiSeq System as 87-base-pair reads. The original methods were these. In a later analysis, roughly 80 million unique TCR beta chains were counted across the 650 to 700 repertoires, and around 10 million of these chains were shared by at least two donors. To remove PCR and sequencing errors, raw reads were error-corrected and collapsed into unique sequences using a nearest-neighbor algorithm that merged closely related sequences. Alignment of CDR3 sequences to IMGT reference sequences was used to assign V, D and J gene segments. For a sequence to be retained, a match of at least six nucleotides to both a V gene segment and a J gene segment was required. A rearrangement was called productive if the CDR3 had no stop codons and remained in frame with V and J, and every other rearrangement was called non-productive. CDR3 was defined according to IMGT convention as the region running from the second conserved V-encoded cysteine to the conserved J-encoded phenylalanine. In an earlier analysis of roughly 610 of the donors, sequences lacking an unambiguous match to a single V gene segment were excluded. An earlier analysis of about 590 of the donors classified V segments as functional when productive rearrangements were above 56.7% and as segregating when the standard deviation between donors was above 5%. To diagnose cytomegalovirus status from the catalog of TCR beta chain sequences, a statistical classification framework was built. A later analysis assigned V and J genes by comparing TCR nucleotide sequences with IMGT/GENE-DB human TR gene sequences. The TCRdist pipeline was used in a later analysis to assign CDR3 sequences and most-parsimonious VDJ recombination scenarios. In a later analysis, each TCR beta chain was defined by its CDR3 amino acid sequence together with its V-gene family, and reads lacking a unique V-gene family were excluded. As a way to deal with suspected cross-contamination and a sequencing artifact, a later analysis dropped approximately 570 nucleotide sequences that were highly shared and had low generation probability. In a later analysis, a clonal expansion index was calculated for each public chain from normalized within-repertoire ranks of inferred template counts. In a later analysis, generation probabilities were computed with a VDJ recombination model fitted to out-of-frame rearrangements, and the resulting probabilities were checked against IGoR. Hypergeometric tests were used in a later analysis to score TCR-TCR, TCR-HLA and TCR-CMV co-occurrence, with a repertoire-size bias correction applied to the TCR pairs. False discovery rates were estimated in a later analysis by permuting HLA or CMV assignments 20 times. In a later analysis, co-occurring TCRs were grouped with DBSCAN, and TCRdist sequence similarity was added when clustering was performed within HLA-allele-positive subsets. Co-occurrence clustering excluded repertoires with fewer than 30,000 or more than 120,000 public chains, plus five with anomalous nucleotide sharing. TCRdb provides this immuneACCESS table in a form limited to in-frame rearrangements. Some clones are lacking; in checked studies, under half of them reflect an unresolved V gene, and why the rest are absent is not known. D and trimming were read from the DNA, whereas the V and J calls and clone size are those reported in that table. The sample yields about 130,000 clones; approximately 85% were counted once. Under 7.5% of the sample is in the top ten clones.

The cohort was made up of 500 to 850 healthy bone marrow donors. Cohort members were all nominally healthy when sampled, although unrecorded immune exposures were likely present. The donor was CMV seropositive and was included in the group of 289 seropositive cohort members. Each donor provided a peripheral blood sample, and peripheral blood mononuclear cells were used for TCR beta sequencing. The Qiagen DNeasy Blood Extraction Kit was used to extract genomic DNA from the blood cell samples. The CDR3 sequence holds 16 residues, the cysteine and phenylalanine included. Just the 48-base CDR3 DNA is kept, in frame starting at base 1. V is pared back by 2 bases and J by 1 base, with 12 bases lying between the germline termini. The germline V gene supplies CDR1 LGHNA and CDR2 YNFKEQ. For this clone: Its antigen specificity is not known. Qualities for individual bases were not recorded, and no much larger clone is one base off.

This receptor was taken from a woman aged 30 to 39 in good health and CMV-seropositive. Sequenced material: PBMCs. The rearrangement joined TRBV4-2 to TRBJ1-3; 5 matching bases give a weak D call of TRBD1. The CDR3 protein sequence reads: CASSQRAGESGNTIYF. The DNA sequence follows: TGTGCCAGCAGCCAAAGGGCGGGGGAATCTGGAAACACCATATATTTT.